A single sample is the source of the 18 T cell receptor beta chains below, sequenced in a study of early T cells in non-severe SARS-CoV-2 infection. TCRdb re-derived calls from the 5' RACE reads in MiXCR, one entry per CDR3 protein. The table has approximately 62,000 distinct CDR3 sequences, roughly 12% seen once. Source material: whole blood. Receptors originate from an adult who was a healthcare worker with PCR-confirmed SARS-CoV-2 infection or an uninfected control (not recorded which).

This clonotype was picked up a small number of times. This chain joins TRBV7-6 and TRBJ1-6; D is uncertain. CDR1 and CDR2 from the germline V gene are SGHVS and FNYEAQ. This CDR3 has 15 residues. V was shortened by 0 bases and J by 9 bases, with 12 bases between the two germline ends. CDR3 protein: CASSLAEGSSSPLHF. The CDR3 DNA sequence: TGTGCCAGCAGCTTAGCGGAGGGAAGTAGTTCACCCCTCCACTTT.

V gene TRBV3-1 combines with J gene TRBJ2-4; D is undetermined. CDR1 and CDR2 (germline): LGHDT, YNNKEL (reference sequence). V lost 0 bases and J lost 0, with 9 bases in between. The CDR3 is 16 residues long. For the CDR3, the DNA is TGTGCCAGCAGCCAAGATCGGAGATTAGCCAAAAACATTCAGTACTTC. Encoded protein: CASSQDRRLAKNIQYF.

In its sample, this clonotype was seen many times. The chain joins TRBV6-5 to TRBJ1-2, with D maybe TRBD1 (6 bases). Germline-derived CDR1 and CDR2 are MNHEY and SVGAGI. The CDR3 is 13 residues long. With 5 bases removed from V and 6 bases from J, the gap between germline ends came to 13 bases. The CDR3 DNA sequence: TGTGCCAGCAGTGCACAGGGAGTGGATGGCTACACCTTC. Translated, it gives CASSAQGVDGYTF.

V usage is TRBV6-4 and J usage is TRBJ2-7; the D gene is possibly TRBD2 (6 bases). The V gene lost 2 bases and the J gene lost 2 bases, with 16 bases spanning the gap. The CDR3 totals 16 residues. Germline CDR1 is MRHNA and CDR2 is SNTAGT. CDR3 in amino acids: CASSDPFSGGPYEQYF. DNA of the CDR3: TGTGCCAGCAGTGACCCTTTTAGCGGAGGGCCCTACGAGCAGTACTTC.

The V call is TRBV7-8, the J call TRBJ2-3; D perhaps matches TRBD2 (6 bases). Trimming cost V 3 bases and J 2 bases, with 15 bases left between them. CDR1 is SGHVS, CDR2 FQNEAQ, per germline. This CDR3 comprises 16 residues. This CDR3 is CASSLGDAGNTDTQYF. The CDR3 coding sequence is TGTGCCAGCAGCTTGGGGGATGCGGGGAACACAGATACGCAGTATTTT.

Ten or more counts support this clonotype. The chain joins TRBV3-1 to TRBJ1-2; D is unclear. The CDR3 spans 16 residues. Looked up from germline, CDR1 is LGHDT and CDR2 is YNNKEL (reference sequence). The V end lost 0 bases, the J end lost 8 bases, and 19 bases lay between the germline ends. The CDR3 region is CASSQDIKQPLRGYTF. CDR3 DNA sequence: TGTGCCAGCAGCCAAGATATCAAACAACCCTTGCGGGGCTACACCTTC.

The chain carries TRBV7-2 and TRBJ2-3, with TRBD2 identical over 9 bases. The germline CDR1 and CDR2 sequences are SGHTA and FQGNSA. The CDR3 covers 16 residues. V shed 8 bases and J 4 bases; nucleotides not matched to a gene: 13. The CDR3 spells CASQPGGRGLSDTQYF. The DNA of the CDR3 is TGTGCCAGCCAACCGGGCGGGAGGGGGTTGTCAGATACGCAGTATTTT. Full variable domain (outside the CDR3, taken from reference TRBV7-2 and TRBJ2-3): GAGVSQSPSNKVTEKGKDVELRCDPISGHTALYWYRQSLGQGLEFLIYFQGNSAPDKSGLPSDRFSAERTGGSVSTLTIQRTQQEDSAVYLCASQPGGRGLSDTQYFGPGTRLTVL.

This clonotype was found many times. This chain joins TRBV2 and TRBJ2-4, with no clear D. V lost 7 bases and J lost 0, with 7 bases in between. CDR1 and CDR2 (germline): SNHLY, FYNNEI. The CDR3 extends over 13 amino acids. The CDR3 nucleotides read TGTGCCAGCAACCCCGTAGCCAAAAACATTCAGTACTTC. Translating it yields CASNPVAKNIQYF.

This clonotype was seen more than once but under ten times. The chain employs TRBV12-3 or TRBV12-4 and TRBJ2-4, with D perhaps matching TRBD2 (5 bases). With 3 bases removed from V and 4 bases from J, the gap between germline ends came to 13 bases. The CDR3 spans 15 residues. The CDR3 region is CASSLVRTGKNIQYF. The CDR3 coding sequence is TGTGCCAGCAGTTTGGTGAGGACGGGAAAAAACATTCAGTACTTC.

In the case of this clonotype: A much larger clone lies one base from this, so it may be a read error. The chain employs TRBV6-2 or TRBV6-3 and TRBJ2-5; the match to TRBD1 covers 10 bases. The CDR3 spans 13 residues. From germline, CDR1 is MNHEY and CDR2 SVGEGT. V dropped 6 bases and J dropped 5; count of bases not matched to a gene: 3. The CDR3 protein is CASRWGQGETQYF. The CDR3 DNA reads as TGTGCCAGCAGGTGGGGACAGGGGGAGACCCAGTACTTC.

This clonotype occurred many times. V gene TRBV19 combines with J gene TRBJ1-5, with 8 bases matching TRBD1. V dropped 7 bases and J dropped 6; count of bases not matched to a gene: 11. CDR1 and CDR2 from the germline V gene are LNHDA and SQIVND (reference sequence). This CDR3 comprises 15 residues. The CDR3 DNA sequence: TGTGCCAGTACTTCGACAGGGGCGGTGTTTCAGCCCCAGCATTTT. Its translation is CASTSTGAVFQPQHF.

This clonotype was seen repeatedly, ten times or more. The chain links TRBV7-2 to TRBJ2-1; TRBD2 is a possible D gene (5 bases). Germline V gives CDR1 SGHTA, CDR2 FQGNSA. V lost 2 bases and J lost 7, with 9 bases in between. This CDR3 is 13 amino acids long. The DNA for the CDR3 is TGTGCCAGCAGCTTAAAGGGCGGGAATGAGCAGTTCTTC. It is translated as CASSLKGGNEQFF. The full variable domain, with the rest looked up from reference TRBV7-2 and TRBJ2-1, is GAGVSQSPSNKVTEKGKDVELRCDPISGHTALYWYRQSLGQGLEFLIYFQGNSAPDKSGLPSDRFSAERTGGSVSTLTIQRTQQEDSAVYLCASSLKGGNEQFFGPGTRLTVL.

In its sample, this clonotype was seen many times. CDR3 amino acids: CASSLLAGLPSNEQFF. The CDR3 nucleotides are TGTGCCAGCAGCCTACTAGCGGGCCTTCCAAGCAATGAGCAGTTCTTC. The chain joins TRBV3-1 to TRBJ2-1, with 9 nucleotides matching TRBD2. Trimming at V came to 4 bases and at J to 6 bases, leaving 10 bases not matched to a gene. The CDR3 has 16 residues. Germline-derived CDR1 and CDR2 are LGHDT and YNNKEL (reference sequence).

This clonotype was observed a few times. The chain joins TRBV9 to TRBJ1-3; tentative D call: TRBD1 (5 bases). Germline assignment: CDR1 SGDLS and CDR2 YYNGEE. V lost 4 bases and J lost 0, with 11 bases in between. This CDR3 is built from 15 residues. Here the CDR3 reads CASSPDSTSGNTIYF. Here the CDR3 DNA reads TGTGCCAGCAGCCCTGACAGTACCTCTGGAAACACCATATATTTT.

This clonotype was seen at least ten times. This chain joins TRBV29-1 and TRBJ2-1; TRBD2 matches at 8 bases. The CDR3 extends over 14 amino acids. CDR1 and CDR2 from the germline V gene are SQVTM and ANQGSEA. Here the CDR3 DNA reads TGCAGTGGACCTACTAGCGGAACCTCCAATGAGCAGTTCTTC. It yields the protein CSGPTSGTSNEQFF.

This rearrangement joins TRBV2 to TRBJ1-4, with D possibly being TRBD1 (5 bases). CDR3 size: 12 residues. The V gene lost 5 bases and the J gene lost 7 bases, with 8 bases spanning the gap. Germline V gives CDR1 SNHLY, CDR2 FYNNEI. The CDR3 sequence: CASSQGGEKLFF. The CDR3, as DNA: TGTGCCAGCAGTCAGGGTGGTGAAAAACTGTTTTTT. Full variable domain (outside the CDR3, taken from reference TRBV2 and TRBJ1-4): EPEVTQTPSHQVTQMGQEVILRCVPISNHLYFYWYRQILGQKVEFLVSFYNNEISEKSEIFDDQFSVERPDGSNFTLKIRSTKLEDSAMYFCASSQGGEKLFFGSGTQLSVL.

Many counts were recorded for this clonotype. The chain has TRBV20-1 and TRBJ2-2; no clear D. CDR3 size: 13 residues. CDR1 and CDR2 from the germline V gene are DFQATT and SNEGSKA (reference sequence). V was trimmed by 1 base and J by 2 bases, leaving 5 bases between them. CDR3 sequence (DNA): TGCAGTGCTAGAGCTCCTAACACCGGGGAGCTGTTTTTT. Protein: CSARAPNTGELFF.

This clonotype was counted a few times. The chain is built from TRBV11-2 and TRBJ2-7; D is undetermined. This CDR3 is built from 13 residues. Germline V gene lookup returns CDR1 SGHAT and CDR2 FQNNGV. The V and J ends lost 1 base and 9 bases respectively, with 13 bases between them. Written as DNA, the CDR3 is TGTGCCAGCAGCTTAGGTGGCAATTGGGGGCAGTACTTC. It translates to CASSLGGNWGQYF. Drawing the rest from reference TRBV11-2 and TRBJ2-7, the complete variable domain is EAGVAQSPRYKIIEKRQSVAFWCNPISGHATLYWYQQILGQGPKLLIQFQNNGVVDDSQLPKDRFSAERLKGVDSTLKIQPAKLEDSAVYLCASSLGGNWGQYFGPGTRLTVT.